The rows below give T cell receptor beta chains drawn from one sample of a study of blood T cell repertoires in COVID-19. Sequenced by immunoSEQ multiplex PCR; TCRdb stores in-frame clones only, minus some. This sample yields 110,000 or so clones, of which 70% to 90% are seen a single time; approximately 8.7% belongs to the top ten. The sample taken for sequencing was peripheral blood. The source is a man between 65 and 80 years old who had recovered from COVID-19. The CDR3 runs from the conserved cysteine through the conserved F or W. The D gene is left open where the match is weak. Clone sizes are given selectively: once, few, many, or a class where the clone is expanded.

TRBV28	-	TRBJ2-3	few	CASSFNRGRKADTQYF	TGTGCCAGCAGTTTCAATCGAGGGAGAAAGGCAGATACGCAGTATTTT
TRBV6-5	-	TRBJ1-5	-	CASRSTGFSNQPQHF	TGTGCCAGCAGGAGTACAGGGTTTAGCAATCAGCCCCAGCATTTT
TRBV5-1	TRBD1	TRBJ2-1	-	CASSLTGTVNAPEQFF	TGCGCCAGCAGCTTGACCGGGACAGTAAATGCCCCTGAGCAGTTCTTC
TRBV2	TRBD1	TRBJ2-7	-	CAGRDRGYEQYF	TGTGCCGGACGGGACAGGGGCTACGAGCAGTACTTC
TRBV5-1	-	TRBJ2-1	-	CASSHPEVARNNEQFF	TGCGCCAGCAGCCACCCCGAGGTAGCGAGAAACAATGAGCAGTTCTTC
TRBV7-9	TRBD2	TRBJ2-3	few	CASSPVPGLAGTQYF	TGTGCCAGCAGCCCCGTCCCGGGACTAGCGGGTACGCAGTATTTT
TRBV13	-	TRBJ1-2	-	CASSTGYDYGYTF	TGTGCCAGCAGCACAGGGTATGACTATGGCTACACCTTC
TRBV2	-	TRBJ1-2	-	CASSELPADYGYTF	TGTGCCAGCAGTGAACTCCCGGCGGACTATGGCTACACCTTC
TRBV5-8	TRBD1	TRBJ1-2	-	CASSSTGEVGYTF	TGTGCCAGCAGCTCTACAGGGGAGGTTGGCTACACCTTC
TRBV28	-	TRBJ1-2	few	CASSGFGRAYGYTF	TGTGCCAGCAGTGGGTTCGGCAGGGCGTATGGCTACACCTTC
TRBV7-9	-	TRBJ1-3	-	CASSLPRGFGNTIYF	TGTGCCAGCAGCTTACCAAGGGGGTTTGGAAACACCATATATTTT
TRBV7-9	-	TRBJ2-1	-	CASSSSGLEQFF	TGTGCCAGCAGCTCCTCTGGACTGGAGCAGTTCTTC
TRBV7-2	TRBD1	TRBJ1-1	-	CASSYPRQGMNTEAFF	TGTGCCAGCAGTTATCCTCGACAGGGAATGAACACTGAAGCTTTCTTT
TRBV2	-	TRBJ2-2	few	CASRVLARAGELFF	TGTGCCAGCAGGGTACTAGCCAGGGCCGGGGAGCTGTTTTTT
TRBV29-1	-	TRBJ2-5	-	CSVDAGDETQYF	TGCAGCGTTGATGCAGGGGACGAGACCCAGTACTTC
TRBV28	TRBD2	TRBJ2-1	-	CASLLAEGNEQFF	TGTGCCAGCCTACTAGCGGAGGGGAATGAGCAGTTCTTC
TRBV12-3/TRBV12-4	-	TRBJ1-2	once	CASSLQGWGYTF	TGTGCCAGCAGTTTACAGGGTTGGGGCTACACCTTC
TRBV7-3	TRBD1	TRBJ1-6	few	CASSVRQGSTLHF	TGTGCCAGCAGCGTACGACAGGGCAGTACCCTCCACTTT
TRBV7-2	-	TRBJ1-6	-	CASSGGGLSSYNSPLHF	TGTGCCAGCAGCGGGGGGGGCTTAAGCTCCTATAATTCACCCCTCCACTTT
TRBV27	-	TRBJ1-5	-	CASSRGDLSNQPQHF	TGTGCCAGCTCGCGCGGAGACCTTAGCAATCAGCCCCAGCATTTT
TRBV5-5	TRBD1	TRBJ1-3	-	CASSSRTGLSGNTIYF	TGTGCCAGCAGCTCACGGACAGGGCTCTCTGGAAACACCATATATTTT
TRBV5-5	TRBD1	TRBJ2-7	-	CASNQGVYEQYF	TGTGCCAGCAACCAGGGGGTCTACGAGCAGTACTTC
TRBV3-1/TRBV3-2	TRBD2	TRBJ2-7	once	CASSLISGGTYEQYF	TGTGCCAGCAGCTTGATTAGCGGGGGGACCTACGAGCAGTACTTC
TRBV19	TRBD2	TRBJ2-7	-	CASSPRPGTSYNEQYF	TGTGCCAGTAGTCCCCGGCCCGGGACTAGCTATAACGAGCAGTACTTC
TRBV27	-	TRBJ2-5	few	CASSASDSIGWETQYF	TGTGCCAGCAGTGCGTCGGACAGTATAGGATGGGAGACCCAGTACTTC
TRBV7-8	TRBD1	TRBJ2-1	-	CASSGGGDRREQFF	TGTGCCAGCAGCGGGGGTGGGGACAGACGGGAGCAGTTCTTC
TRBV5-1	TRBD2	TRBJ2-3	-	CASSPSTSGSTDTQYF	TGCGCCAGCAGCCCCTCGACTAGCGGGAGCACAGATACGCAGTATTTT
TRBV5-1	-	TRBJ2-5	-	CASSPGVQETQYF	TGCGCCAGCAGCCCAGGGGTCCAAGAGACCCAGTACTTC
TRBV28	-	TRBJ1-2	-	CASSLDFTYGYTF	TGTGCCAGCAGTTTGGACTTTACCTATGGCTACACCTTC
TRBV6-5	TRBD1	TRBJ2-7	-	CASRQGQAAYEQYF	TGTGCCAGCAGGCAGGGACAGGCGGCCTACGAGCAGTACTTC
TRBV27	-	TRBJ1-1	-	CASSSLPTGFNAEAFF	TGTGCCAGCAGTTCACTACCGACCGGATTTAACGCTGAAGCTTTCTTT
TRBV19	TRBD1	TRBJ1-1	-	CARPAGGGYTEAFF	TGTGCCAGACCCGCAGGGGGCGGGTACACTGAAGCTTTCTTT
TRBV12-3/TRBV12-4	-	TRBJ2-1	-	CASSLQNEQFF	TGTGCCAGCAGTTTGCAGAATGAGCAGTTCTTC
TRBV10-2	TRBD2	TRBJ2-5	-	CASSPGLAWETQYF	TGCGCCAGCAGCCCCGGACTAGCATGGGAGACCCAGTACTTC
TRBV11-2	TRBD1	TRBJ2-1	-	CASSRRGTGVNEQFF	TGTGCCAGCAGCCGACGAGGGACAGGGGTAAACGAGCAGTTCTTC
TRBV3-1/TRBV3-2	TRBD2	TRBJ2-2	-	CASSLTSNPGELFF	TGTGCCAGCAGCCTGACTAGCAATCCCGGGGAGCTGTTTTTT
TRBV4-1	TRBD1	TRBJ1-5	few	CASSQQDRVDQPQHF	TGCGCCAGCAGCCAACAGGACAGGGTGGATCAGCCCCAGCATTTT
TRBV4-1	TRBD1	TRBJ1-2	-	CASSQVRGTNYGYTF	TGCGCCAGCAGCCAAGTCAGGGGGACTAACTATGGCTACACCTTC
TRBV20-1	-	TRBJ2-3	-	CSAYRTDTQYF	TGCAGTGCCTACAGGACAGATACGCAGTATTTT
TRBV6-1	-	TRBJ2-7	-	CASSETGGPNEQYF	TGTGCCAGCAGTGAGACGGGGGGCCCAAACGAGCAGTACTTC